This T cell receptor (beta chain) was observed in a study of shared clonotypes between healthy human individuals. Germline V gene sequence: CDR1 MNHEY, CDR2 SMNVEV (reference sequence). V shed 6 bases, J shed 7 bases, and the junction held 6 bases outside the gene matches. This CDR3 is built from 14 residues. Clones were sequenced by immunoSEQ multiplex PCR, and TCRdb holds only the in-frame ones, with some missing. The sample shows roughly 2.1 million clones, about 92% of them seen only once. Only CD45RO-negative cells positively selected for CCR7 counted as naive CD8 cells, so terminally differentiated effector memory CD45RA+ cells were excluded.

The rearrangement uses TRBV27 and TRBJ1-5; the match to TRBD1 covers 10 bases. Sequences were obtained from naive CD8+ T cells from PBMCs. This clonotype originated in a man younger than 35 in good health. Some clones in this sample may be carry-over from other donors' samples. The CDR3 region is CASRRTGGMQPQHF. CDR3 DNA sequence: TGTGCCAGCAGGAGGACAGGGGGAATGCAGCCCCAGCATTTT.